Included here is one TCR beta chain sequence, with context. The antigen remains unidentified. Germline values: CDR1 GTSNPN, CDR2 SVGIG (reference sequence). The CDR3 loop spans 13 amino acids. J was trimmed by 2 bases and V by 5 bases; bases with no gene match: 3. The PCR used 60 Vbeta and 13 Jbeta primers. The data were produced by immunoSEQ multiplex PCR, yet TCRdb's version contains in-frame clones alone and is incomplete. Here the sample spans around 130,000 clones, just under 75% being singletons. This sample was included in a study of cytomegalovirus exposure and HLA in healthy donors. Study results and limitations: Later work showed greater clonal expansion in HLA-associated TCR beta chains than in equally common others.

The receptor was derived from a man aged 40-55 years in good health and CMV-seropositive. Sequenced material: PBMCs. The V call is TRBV30, the J call TRBJ1-5; 7 bases match TRBD1. The CDR3 reads CAWETGGNQPQHF. In nucleotides, the CDR3 is TGTGCCTGGGAAACAGGGGGCAATCAGCCCCAGCATTTT.